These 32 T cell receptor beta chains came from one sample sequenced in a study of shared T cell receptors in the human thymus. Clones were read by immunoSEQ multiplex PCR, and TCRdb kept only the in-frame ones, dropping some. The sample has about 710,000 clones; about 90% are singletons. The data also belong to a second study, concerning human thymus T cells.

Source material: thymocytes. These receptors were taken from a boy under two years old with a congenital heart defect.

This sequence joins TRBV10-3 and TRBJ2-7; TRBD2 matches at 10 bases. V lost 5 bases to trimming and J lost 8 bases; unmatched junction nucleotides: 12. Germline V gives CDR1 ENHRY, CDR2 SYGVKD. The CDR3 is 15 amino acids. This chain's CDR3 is CAISPLSGRPRKQYF. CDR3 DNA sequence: TGTGCCATCAGTCCACTTAGCGGGAGGCCCAGAAAGCAGTACTTC.

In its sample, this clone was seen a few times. The CDR3 loop is CASSQDRASGNTIYF. CDR3 nucleotides: TGCGCCAGCAGCCAGGACAGGGCCTCTGGAAACACCATATATTTT. The J gene is TRBJ1-3, the V gene TRBV4-3; 8 nucleotides line up with TRBD1. V lost 3 bases to trimming and J lost 0 bases; unmatched junction nucleotides: 1. The germline gives CDR1 LGHNA, CDR2 YSLEER. The CDR3 covers 15 residues.

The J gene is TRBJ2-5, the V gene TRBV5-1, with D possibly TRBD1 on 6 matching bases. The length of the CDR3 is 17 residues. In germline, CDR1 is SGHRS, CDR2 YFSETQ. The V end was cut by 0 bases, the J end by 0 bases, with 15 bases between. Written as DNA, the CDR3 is TGCGCCAGCAGCTTGGCCACAGGGTTGGGGTACCAAGAGACCCAGTACTTC. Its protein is CASSLATGLGYQETQYF.

This CDR3 reads CSAVGASSYEQYF. The CDR3 nucleotides are TGCAGCGCCGTGGGCGCCAGCTCCTACGAGCAGTACTTC. The chain has TRBV29-1 and TRBJ2-7; D gene ambiguous. V gave up 7 bases and J gave up 0 bases, with 13 bases separating them. The CDR3 runs to 13 residues. Germline CDR1 is SQVTM and CDR2 is ANQGSEA.

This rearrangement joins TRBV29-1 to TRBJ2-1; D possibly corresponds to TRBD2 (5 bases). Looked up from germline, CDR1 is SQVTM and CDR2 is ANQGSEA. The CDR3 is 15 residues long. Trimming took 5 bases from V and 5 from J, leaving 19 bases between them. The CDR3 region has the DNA TGCAGCGTTAGGCCTGACTACGCTGGGAACAATGAGCAGTTCTTC. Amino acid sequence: CSVRPDYAGNNEQFF.

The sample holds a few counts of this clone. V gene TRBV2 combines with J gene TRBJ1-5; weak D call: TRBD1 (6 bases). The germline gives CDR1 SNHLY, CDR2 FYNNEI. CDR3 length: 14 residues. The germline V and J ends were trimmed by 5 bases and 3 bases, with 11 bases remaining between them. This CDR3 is CASSQDRFNQPQHF. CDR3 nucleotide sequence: TGTGCCAGCAGTCAGGACAGATTCAATCAGCCCCAGCATTTT.

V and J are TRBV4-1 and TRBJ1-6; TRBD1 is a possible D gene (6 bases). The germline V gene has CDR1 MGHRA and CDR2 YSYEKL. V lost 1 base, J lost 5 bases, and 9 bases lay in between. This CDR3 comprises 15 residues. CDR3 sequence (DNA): TGCGCCAGCAGCCAAGGGTACAGGGATAATTCACCCCTCCACTTT. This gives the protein CASSQGYRDNSPLHF.

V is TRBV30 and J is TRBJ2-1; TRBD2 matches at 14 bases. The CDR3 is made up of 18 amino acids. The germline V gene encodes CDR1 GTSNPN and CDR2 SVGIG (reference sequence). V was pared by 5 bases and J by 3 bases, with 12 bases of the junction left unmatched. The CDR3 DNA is TGTGCCTGGCCCGCCGGACTAGCGGGGGGCGGGGGCTACAATGAGCAGTTCTTC. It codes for CAWPAGLAGGGGYNEQFF. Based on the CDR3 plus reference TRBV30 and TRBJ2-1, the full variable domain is SQTIHQWPATLVQPVGSPLSLECTVEGTSNPNLYWYRQAAGRGLQLLFYSVGIGQISSEVPQNLSASRPQDRQFILSSKKLLLSDSGFYLCAWPAGLAGGGGYNEQFFGPGTRLTVL.

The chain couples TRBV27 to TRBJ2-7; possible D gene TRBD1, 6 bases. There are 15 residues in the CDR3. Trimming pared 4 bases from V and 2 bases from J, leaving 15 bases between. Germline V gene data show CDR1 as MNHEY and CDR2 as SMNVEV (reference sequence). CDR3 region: CASSCRGHLPYEQYF. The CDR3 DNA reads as TGTGCCAGCAGTTGTAGGGGACACCTACCCTACGAGCAGTACTTC.

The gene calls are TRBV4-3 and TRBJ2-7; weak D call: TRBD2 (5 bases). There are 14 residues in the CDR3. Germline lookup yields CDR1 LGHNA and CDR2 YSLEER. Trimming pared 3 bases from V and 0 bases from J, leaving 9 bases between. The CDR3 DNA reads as TGCGCCAGCAGCCAGACGGGGAGCTCCTACGAGCAGTACTTC. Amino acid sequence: CASSQTGSSYEQYF.

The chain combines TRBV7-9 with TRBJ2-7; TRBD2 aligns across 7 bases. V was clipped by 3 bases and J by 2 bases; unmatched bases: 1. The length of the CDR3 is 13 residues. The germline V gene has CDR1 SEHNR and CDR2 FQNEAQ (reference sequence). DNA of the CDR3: TGTGCCAGCAGCTTTAGCGGGCCCTACGAGCAGTACTTC. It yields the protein CASSFSGPYEQYF.

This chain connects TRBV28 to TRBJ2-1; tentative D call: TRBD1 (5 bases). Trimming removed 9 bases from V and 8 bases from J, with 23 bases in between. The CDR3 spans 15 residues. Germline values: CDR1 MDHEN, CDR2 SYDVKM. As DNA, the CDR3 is TGTGCCAGAGGGCTCGGAACAGGCATGTTGGATGAGCAGTTCTTC. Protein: CARGLGTGMLDEQFF.

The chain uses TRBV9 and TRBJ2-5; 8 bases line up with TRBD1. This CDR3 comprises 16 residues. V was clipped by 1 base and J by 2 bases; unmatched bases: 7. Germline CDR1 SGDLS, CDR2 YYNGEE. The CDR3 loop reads CASSVSRTGTQETQYF. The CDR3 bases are TGTGCCAGCAGCGTAAGCCGGACAGGGACACAAGAGACCCAGTACTTC.

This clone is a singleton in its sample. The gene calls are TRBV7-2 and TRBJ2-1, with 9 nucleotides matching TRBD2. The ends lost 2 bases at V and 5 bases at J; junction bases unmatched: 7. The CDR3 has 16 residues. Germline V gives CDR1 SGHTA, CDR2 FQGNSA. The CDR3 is CASSLLAGGPNNEQFF. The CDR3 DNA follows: TGTGCCAGCAGCTTATTGGCGGGGGGGCCTAACAATGAGCAGTTCTTC.

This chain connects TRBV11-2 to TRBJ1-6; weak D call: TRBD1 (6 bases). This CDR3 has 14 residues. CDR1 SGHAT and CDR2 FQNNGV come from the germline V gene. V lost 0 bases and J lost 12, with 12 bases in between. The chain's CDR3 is CASSLEGGALPLHF. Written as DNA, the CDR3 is TGTGCCAGCAGCTTAGAGGGGGGGGCCTTACCCCTCCACTTT.

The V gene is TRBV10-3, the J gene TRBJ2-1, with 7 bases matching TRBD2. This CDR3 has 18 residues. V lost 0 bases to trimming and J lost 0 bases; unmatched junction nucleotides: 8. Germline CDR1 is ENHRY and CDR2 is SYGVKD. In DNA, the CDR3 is TGTGCCATCAGTGAGTCAAGCGGGACTAAGATCTCCTACAATGAGCAGTTCTTC. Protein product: CAISESSGTKISYNEQFF.

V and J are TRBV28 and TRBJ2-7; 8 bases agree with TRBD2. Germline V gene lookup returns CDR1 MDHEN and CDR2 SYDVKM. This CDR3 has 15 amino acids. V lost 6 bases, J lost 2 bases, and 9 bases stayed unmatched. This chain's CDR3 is CASSWSGRRPYEQYF. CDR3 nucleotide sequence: TGTGCCAGCAGCTGGAGCGGGAGAAGGCCCTACGAGCAGTACTTC.

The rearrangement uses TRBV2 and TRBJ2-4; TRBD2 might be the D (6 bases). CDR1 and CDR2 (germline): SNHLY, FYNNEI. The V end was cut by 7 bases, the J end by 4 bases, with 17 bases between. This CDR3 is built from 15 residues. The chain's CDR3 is CASTGEAALKNIQYF. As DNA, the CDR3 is TGTGCCAGCACCGGGGAGGCAGCCCTTAAAAACATTCAGTACTTC.

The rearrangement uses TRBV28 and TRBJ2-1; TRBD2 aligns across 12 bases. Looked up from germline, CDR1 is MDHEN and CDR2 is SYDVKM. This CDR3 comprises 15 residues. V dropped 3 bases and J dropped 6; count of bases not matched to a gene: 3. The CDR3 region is CASSLTSGSVNEQFF. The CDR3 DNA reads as TGTGCCAGCAGTTTGACTAGCGGGAGTGTCAATGAGCAGTTCTTC. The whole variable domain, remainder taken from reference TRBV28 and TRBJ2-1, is DVKVTQSSRYLVKRTGEKVFLECVQDMDHENMFWYRQDPGLGLRLIYFSYDVKMKEKGDIPEGYSVSREKKERFSLILESASTNQTSMYLCASSLTSGSVNEQFFGPGTRLTVL.

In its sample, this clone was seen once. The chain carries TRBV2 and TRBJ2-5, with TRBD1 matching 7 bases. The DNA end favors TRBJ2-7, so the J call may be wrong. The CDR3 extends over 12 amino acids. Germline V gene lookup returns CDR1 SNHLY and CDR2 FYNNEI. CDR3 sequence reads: CASRDRNYEQYF. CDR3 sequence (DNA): TGTGCCAGCAGGGACAGGAACTACGAGCAGTACTTC.

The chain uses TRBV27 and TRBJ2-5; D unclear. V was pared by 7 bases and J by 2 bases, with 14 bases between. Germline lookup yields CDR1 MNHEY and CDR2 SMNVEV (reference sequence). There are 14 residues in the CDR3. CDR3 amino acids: CASKWRRTQETQYF. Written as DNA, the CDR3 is TGTGCCAGCAAGTGGCGGAGAACGCAAGAGACCCAGTACTTC.

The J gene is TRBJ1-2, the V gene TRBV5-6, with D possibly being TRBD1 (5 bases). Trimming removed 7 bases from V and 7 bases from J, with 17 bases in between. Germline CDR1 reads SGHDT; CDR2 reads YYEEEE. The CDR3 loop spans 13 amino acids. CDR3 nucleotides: TGTGCCAGCCGCGAGCCAGGGTTAGGTGGCTACACCTTC. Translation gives CASREPGLGGYTF.

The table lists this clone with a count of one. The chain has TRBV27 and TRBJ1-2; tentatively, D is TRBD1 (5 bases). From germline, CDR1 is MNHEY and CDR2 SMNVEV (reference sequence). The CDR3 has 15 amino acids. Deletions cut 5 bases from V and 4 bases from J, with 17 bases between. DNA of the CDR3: TGTGCCAGCAGTCCCAGGGCTGACTGCCTCTATGGCTACACCTTC. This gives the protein CASSPRADCLYGYTF.

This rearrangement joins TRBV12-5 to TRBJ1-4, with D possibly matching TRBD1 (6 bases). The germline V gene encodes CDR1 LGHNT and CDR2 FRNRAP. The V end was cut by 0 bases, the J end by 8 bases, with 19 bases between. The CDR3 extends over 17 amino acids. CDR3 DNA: TGTGCTAGTGGTTTGGTAACGAGAGGACAGCTTAGGGAAAAACTGTTTTTT. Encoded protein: CASGLVTRGQLREKLFF.

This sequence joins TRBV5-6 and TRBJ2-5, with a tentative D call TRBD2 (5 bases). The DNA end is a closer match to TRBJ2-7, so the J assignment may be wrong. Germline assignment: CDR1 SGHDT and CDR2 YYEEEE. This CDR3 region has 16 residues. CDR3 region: CASSLALPGNSYEQYF. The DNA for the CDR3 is TGTGCCAGCAGCTTGGCTTTACCCGGGAACTCCTACGAGCAGTACTTC.

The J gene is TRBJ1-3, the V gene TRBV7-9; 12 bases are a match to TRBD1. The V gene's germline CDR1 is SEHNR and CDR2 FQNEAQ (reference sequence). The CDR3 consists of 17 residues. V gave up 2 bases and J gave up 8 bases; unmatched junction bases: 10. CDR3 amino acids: CASSLYGTGGGRDTIYF. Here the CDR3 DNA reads TGTGCCAGCAGCTTATACGGGACAGGGGGCGGTAGGGACACCATATATTTT. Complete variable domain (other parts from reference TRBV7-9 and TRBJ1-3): DTGVSQNPRHKITKRGQNVTFRCDPISEHNRLYWYRQTLGQGPEFLTYFQNEAQLEKSRLLSDRFSAERPKGSFSTLEIQRTEQGDSAMYLCASSLYGTGGGRDTIYFGEGSWLTVV.

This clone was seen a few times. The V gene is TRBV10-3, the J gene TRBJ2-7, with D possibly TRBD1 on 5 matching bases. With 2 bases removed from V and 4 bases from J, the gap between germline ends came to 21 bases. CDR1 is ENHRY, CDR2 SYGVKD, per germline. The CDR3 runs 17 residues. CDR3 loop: CAISEAGRVRTGYEQYF. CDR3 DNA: TGTGCCATCAGTGAGGCTGGCAGGGTCCGCACCGGGTACGAGCAGTACTTC.

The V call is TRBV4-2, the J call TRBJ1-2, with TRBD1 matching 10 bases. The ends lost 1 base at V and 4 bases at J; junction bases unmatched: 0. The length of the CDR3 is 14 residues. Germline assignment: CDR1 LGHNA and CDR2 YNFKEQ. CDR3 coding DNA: TGTGCCAGCAGCCAAGGGGACAGGGGCTATGGCTACACCTTC. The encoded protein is CASSQGDRGYGYTF.

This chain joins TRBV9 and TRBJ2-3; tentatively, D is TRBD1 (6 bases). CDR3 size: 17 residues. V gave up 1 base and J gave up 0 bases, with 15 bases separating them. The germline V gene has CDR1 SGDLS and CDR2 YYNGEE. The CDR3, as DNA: TGTGCCAGCAGCGTACCCCCAGGGGAGATTAGCACAGATACGCAGTATTTT. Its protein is CASSVPPGEISTDTQYF.

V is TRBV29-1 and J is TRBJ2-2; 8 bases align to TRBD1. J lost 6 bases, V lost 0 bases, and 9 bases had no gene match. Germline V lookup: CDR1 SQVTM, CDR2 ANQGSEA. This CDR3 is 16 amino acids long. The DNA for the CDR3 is TGCAGCGTTGAAGAGCCCCTCAGGGGGCGGGCCGGGGAGCTGTTTTTT. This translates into CSVEEPLRGRAGELFF.

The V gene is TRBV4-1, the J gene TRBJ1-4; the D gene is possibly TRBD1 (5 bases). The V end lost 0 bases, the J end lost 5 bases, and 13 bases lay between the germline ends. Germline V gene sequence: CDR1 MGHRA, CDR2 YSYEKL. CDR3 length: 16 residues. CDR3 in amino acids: CASSQERGGNNEKLFF. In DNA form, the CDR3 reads TGCGCCAGCAGCCAAGAACGGGGGGGGAACAATGAAAAACTGTTTTTT.

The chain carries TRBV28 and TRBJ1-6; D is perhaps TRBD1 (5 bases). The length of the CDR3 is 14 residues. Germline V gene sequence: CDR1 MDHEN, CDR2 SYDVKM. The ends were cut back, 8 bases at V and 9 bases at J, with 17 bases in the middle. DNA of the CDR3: TGTGCCAGCCTCGGGGGTCACCCTTTTTCACCCCTCCACTTT. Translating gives CASLGGHPFSPLHF.